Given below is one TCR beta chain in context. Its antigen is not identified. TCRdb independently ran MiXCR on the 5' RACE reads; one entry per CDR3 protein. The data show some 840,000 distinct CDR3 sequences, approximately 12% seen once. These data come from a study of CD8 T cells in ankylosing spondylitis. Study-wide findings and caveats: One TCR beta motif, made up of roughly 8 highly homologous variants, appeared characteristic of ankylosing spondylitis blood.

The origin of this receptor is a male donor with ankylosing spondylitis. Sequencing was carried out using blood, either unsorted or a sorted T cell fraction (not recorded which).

CDR3 protein: CASSSGRLDYGYTF. The CDR3 coding sequence is TGCGCCAGCAGCAGCGGGCGCCTGGATTATGGCTACACCTTC. V gene TRBV5-1 combines with J gene TRBJ1-2, with no clear D. CDR3 length equals 14 residues. V was shortened by 4 bases and J by 5 bases, with 15 bases between the two germline ends. CDR1 and CDR2 from the germline V gene are SGHRS and YFSETQ.